The clone carrying this T cell receptor (beta chain) has ten or more counts. Its specificity is not known. All sequencing subjects had displayed CD8+CD57+ cell expansion on flow cytometry. No therapy was given to patients before blood sampling. Genomic DNA, serving as template, underwent TCR beta VDJ and CDR3 profiling. TCRdb redid the calling of the reads with MiXCR, one entry per CDR3 protein. The repertoire has fewer than 200,000 distinct CDR3 sequences, around 50% of them found once; the top ten carry around 13%. This sample stems from a study of CD8+CD57+ T cells in acquired aplastic anemia. About the study: Average DNA yield from sorted CD4+ and CD8+ cells was around 3.2 ug. Findings and caveats of the study: Researchers report that about 29 CD8+ CDR3 sequences appeared in both patients and controls.

Germline V gene lookup returns CDR1 SGHVS and CDR2 FQNEAQ. Trimming took off 4 bases at V and 0 bases at J, with 12 bases between the two ends. The CDR3 length is 16 residues. This receptor was taken from a human donor with aplastic anemia. The chain uses TRBV7-8 and TRBJ2-2, with D possibly being TRBD1 (6 bases). Sequenced input: sorted CD4+, CD8+, or CD8+CD57+ T cells (not recorded which) from PBMCs. The CDR3 bases are TGTGCCAGCAGCTCCAAGACAGGATCGAACACCGGGGAGCTGTTTTTT. This sequence encodes CASSSKTGSNTGELFF.